The clone carrying this T cell receptor (beta chain) was counted a few times. CDR3 size: 14 residues. Germline CDR1 KGHSH, CDR2 LQKENI. Trimming took 6 bases from V and 7 from J, leaving 16 bases between them. The data are from a study of T cell changes during pregnancy in multiple sclerosis. The method was immunoSEQ multiplex PCR; TCRdb's version includes in-frame clones alone and lacks a portion of them. The sample records 30,000 to 50,000 clones, roughly nine tenths being singletons. The TCR sequence derives from a female donor in good health, enrolled as a control in a pregnancy study. Sequencing was performed on CD4+ T cells from peripheral blood mononuclear cells, taken in the first trimester of pregnancy. The V call is TRBV18, the J call TRBJ2-1; D might be TRBD1 (6 bases). The CDR3 DNA is TGTGCCAGCTCTTTCCGACAGGAGGTTAATGAGCAGTTCTTC. This codes for CASSFRQEVNEQFF.